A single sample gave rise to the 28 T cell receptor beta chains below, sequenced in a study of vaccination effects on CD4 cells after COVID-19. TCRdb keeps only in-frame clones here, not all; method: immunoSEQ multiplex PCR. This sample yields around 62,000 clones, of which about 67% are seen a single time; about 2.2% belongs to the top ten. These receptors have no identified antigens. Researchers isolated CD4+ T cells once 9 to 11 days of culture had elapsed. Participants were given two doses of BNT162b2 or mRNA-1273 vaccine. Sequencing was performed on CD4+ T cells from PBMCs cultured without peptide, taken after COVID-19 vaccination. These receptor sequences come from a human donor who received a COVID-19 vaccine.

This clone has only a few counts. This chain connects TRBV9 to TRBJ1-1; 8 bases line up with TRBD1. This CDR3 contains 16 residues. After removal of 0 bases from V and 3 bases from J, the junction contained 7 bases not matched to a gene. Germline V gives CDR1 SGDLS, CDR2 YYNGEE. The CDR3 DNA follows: TGTGCCAGCAGCGTAGCGCCAGGGGGCATCGACACTGAAGCTTTCTTT. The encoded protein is CASSVAPGGIDTEAFF.

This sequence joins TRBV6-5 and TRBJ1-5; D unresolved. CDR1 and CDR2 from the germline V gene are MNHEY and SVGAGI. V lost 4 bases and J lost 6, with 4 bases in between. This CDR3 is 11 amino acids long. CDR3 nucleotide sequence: TGTGCCAGCAGTTTTGGTCAGCCCCAGCATTTT. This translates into CASSFGQPQHF.

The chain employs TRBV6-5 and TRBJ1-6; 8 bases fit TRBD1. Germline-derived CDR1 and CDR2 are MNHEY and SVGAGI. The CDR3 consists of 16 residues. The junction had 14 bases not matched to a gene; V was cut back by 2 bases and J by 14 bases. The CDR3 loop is CASSYLGRGLDNSLHF. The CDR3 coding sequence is TGTGCCAGCAGTTACCTGGGCAGGGGGCTTGATAATTCCCTCCACTTT.

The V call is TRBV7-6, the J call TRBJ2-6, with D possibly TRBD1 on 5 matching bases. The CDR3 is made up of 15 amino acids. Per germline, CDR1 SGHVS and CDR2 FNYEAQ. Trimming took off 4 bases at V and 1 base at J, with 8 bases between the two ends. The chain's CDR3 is CASSWGRSGANVLTF. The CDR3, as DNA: TGTGCCAGCAGCTGGGGCAGGTCTGGGGCCAACGTCCTGACTTTC.

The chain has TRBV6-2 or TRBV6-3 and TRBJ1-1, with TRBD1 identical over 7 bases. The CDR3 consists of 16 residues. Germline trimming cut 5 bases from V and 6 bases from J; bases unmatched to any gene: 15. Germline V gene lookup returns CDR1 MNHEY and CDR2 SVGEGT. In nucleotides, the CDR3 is TGTGCCAGCAGTAACCCCCGGACAGGAAGGAGTGCTGAAGCTTTCTTT. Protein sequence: CASSNPRTGRSAEAFF.

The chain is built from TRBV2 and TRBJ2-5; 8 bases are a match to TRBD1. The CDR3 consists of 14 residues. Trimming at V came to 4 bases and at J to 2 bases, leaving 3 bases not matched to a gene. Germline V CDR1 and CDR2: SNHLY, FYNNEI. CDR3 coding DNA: TGTGCCAGCAGTGCACGACAGGGGCAAGAGACCCAGTACTTC. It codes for CASSARQGQETQYF.

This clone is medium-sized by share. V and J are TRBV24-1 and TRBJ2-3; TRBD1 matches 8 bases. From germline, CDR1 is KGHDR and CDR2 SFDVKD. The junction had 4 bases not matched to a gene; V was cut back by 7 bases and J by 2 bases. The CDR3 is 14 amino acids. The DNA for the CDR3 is TGTGCCACCAGGCTGACAGGGGACACAGATACGCAGTATTTT. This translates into CATRLTGDTDTQYF.

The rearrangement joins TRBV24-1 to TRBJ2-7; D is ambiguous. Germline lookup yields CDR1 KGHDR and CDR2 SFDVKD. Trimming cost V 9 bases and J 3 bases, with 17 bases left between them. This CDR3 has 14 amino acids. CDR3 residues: CATRRWEGRYEQYV. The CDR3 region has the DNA TGTGCCACCCGTCGGTGGGAAGGTCGCTACGAGCAGTACGTC.

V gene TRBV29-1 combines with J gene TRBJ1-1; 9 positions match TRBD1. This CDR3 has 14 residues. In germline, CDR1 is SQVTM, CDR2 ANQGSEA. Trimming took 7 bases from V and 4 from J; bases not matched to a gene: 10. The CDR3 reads CSATLTGGSTEAFF. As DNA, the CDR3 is TGCAGCGCCACACTGACAGGGGGGAGCACTGAAGCTTTCTTT. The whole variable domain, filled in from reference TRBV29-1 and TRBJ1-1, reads SAVISQKPSRDICQRGTSLTIQCQVDSQVTMMFWYRQQPGQSLTLIATANQGSEATYESGFVIDKFPISRPNLTFSTLTVSNMSPEDSSIYLCSATLTGGSTEAFFGQGTRLTVV.

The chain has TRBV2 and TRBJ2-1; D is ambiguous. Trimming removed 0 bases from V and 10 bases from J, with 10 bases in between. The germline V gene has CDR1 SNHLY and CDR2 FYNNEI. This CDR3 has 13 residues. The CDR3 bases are TGTGCCAGCAGTGAAGCGCAAATAGGGGAGCAGTTCTTC. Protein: CASSEAQIGEQFF.

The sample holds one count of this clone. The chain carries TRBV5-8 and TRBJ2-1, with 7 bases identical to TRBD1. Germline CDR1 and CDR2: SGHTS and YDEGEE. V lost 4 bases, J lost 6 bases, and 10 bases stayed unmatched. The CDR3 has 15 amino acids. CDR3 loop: CASSRQGFFSNEQFF. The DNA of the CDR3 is TGTGCCAGCAGCCGACAGGGTTTTTTTAGCAATGAGCAGTTCTTC.

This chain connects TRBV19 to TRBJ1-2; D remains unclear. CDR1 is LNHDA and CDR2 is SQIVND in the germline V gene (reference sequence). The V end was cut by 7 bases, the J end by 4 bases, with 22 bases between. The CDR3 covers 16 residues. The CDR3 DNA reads TGTGCCAGTACCCTAGTGGGTCTGGGAGTCATCTATGGCTACACCTTC. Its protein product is CASTLVGLGVIYGYTF. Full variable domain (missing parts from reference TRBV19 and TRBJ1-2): DGGITQSPKYLFRKEGQNVTLSCEQNLNHDAMYWYRQDPGQGLRLIYYSQIVNDFQKGDIAEGYSVSREKKESFPLTVTSAQKNPTAFYLCASTLVGLGVIYGYTFGSGTRLTVV.

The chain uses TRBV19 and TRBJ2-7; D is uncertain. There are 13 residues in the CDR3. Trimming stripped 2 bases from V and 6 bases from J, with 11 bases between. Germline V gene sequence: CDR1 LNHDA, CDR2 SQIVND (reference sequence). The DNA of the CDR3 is TGTGCCAGTAGTATACGGGCGGCTGGCGAGCAGTACGTC. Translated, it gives CASSIRAAGEQYV.

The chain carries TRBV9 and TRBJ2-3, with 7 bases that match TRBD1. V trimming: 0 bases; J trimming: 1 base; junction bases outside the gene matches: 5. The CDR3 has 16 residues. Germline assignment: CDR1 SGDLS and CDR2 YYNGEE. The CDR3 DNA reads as TGTGCCAGCAGCGTAGATGCGACAGGGCGCACAGATACGCAGTATTTT. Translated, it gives CASSVDATGRTDTQYF.

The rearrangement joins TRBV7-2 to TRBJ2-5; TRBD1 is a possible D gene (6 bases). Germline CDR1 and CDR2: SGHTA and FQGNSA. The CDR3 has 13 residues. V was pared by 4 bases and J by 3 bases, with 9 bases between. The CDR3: CASSSYREETQYF. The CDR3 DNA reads TGTGCCAGCAGCTCGTACAGGGAAGAGACCCAGTACTTC.

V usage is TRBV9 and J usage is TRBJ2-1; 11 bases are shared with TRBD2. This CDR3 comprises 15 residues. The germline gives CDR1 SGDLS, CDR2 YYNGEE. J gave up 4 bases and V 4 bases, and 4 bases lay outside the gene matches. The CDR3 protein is CASSPLAGEYNEQFF. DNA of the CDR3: TGTGCCAGCAGCCCACTAGCGGGAGAATACAATGAGCAGTTCTTC.

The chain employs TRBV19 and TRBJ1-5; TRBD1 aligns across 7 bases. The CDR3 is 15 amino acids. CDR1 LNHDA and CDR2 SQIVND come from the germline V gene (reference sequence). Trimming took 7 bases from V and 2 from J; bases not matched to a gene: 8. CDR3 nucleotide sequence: TGTGCCAGTACGGAGAGGGGGCGAGGCAATCAGCCCCAGCATTTT. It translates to CASTERGRGNQPQHF.

The DNA of the CDR3 is TGTGCCAGCAGTGAGGGGGGATATAGCAATCAGCCCCAGCATTTT. Residues: CASSEGGYSNQPQHF. The chain links TRBV6-4 to TRBJ1-5; the D gene is possibly TRBD1 (5 bases). Germline CDR1 and CDR2: MRHNA and SNTAGT. V lost 3 bases to trimming and J lost 0 bases, with 9 bases between them. The length of the CDR3 is 15 residues.

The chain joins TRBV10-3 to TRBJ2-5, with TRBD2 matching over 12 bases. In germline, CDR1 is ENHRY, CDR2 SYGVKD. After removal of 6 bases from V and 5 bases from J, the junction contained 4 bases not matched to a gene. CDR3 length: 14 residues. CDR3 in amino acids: CAIRTSGGIETQYF. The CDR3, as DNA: TGTGCCATCAGGACTAGCGGGGGTATTGAGACCCAGTACTTC.

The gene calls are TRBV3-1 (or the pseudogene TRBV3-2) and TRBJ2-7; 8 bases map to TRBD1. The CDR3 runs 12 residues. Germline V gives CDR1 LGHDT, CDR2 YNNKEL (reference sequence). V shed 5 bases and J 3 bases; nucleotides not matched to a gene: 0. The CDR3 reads CASSGQGYEQYV. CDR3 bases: TGTGCCAGCAGCGGACAGGGCTACGAGCAGTACGTC.

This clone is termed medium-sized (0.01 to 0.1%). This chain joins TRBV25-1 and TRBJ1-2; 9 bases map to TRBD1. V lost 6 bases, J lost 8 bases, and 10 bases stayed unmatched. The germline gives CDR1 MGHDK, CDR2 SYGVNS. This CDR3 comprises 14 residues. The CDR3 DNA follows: TGTGCCAGCAGGCCGGGACAGGGATCTGGAGGCTACACCTTC. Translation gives CASRPGQGSGGYTF.

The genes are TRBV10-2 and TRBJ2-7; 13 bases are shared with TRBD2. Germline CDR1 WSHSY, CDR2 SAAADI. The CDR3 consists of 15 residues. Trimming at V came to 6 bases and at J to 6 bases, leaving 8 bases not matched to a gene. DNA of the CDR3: TGCGCCAGCAGAAAAACTAGCGGGGGGGAATCCGAGCAGTACGTC. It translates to CASRKTSGGESEQYV.

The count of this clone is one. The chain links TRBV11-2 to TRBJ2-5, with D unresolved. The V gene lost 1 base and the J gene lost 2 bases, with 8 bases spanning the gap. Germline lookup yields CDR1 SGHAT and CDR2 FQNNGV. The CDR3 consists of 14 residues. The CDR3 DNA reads TGTGCCAGCAGCTTAGGGCCAGCTCAAGAGACCCAGTACTTC. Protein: CASSLGPAQETQYF.

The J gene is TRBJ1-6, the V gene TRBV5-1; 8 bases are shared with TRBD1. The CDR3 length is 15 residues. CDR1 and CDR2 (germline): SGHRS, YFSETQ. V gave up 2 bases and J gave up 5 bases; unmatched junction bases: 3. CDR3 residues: CASSFLTGDNSPLHF. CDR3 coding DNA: TGCGCCAGCAGCTTCTTGACAGGGGATAATTCACCCCTCCACTTT.

The DNA for the CDR3 is TGTGCCATCTCGCGGCAGGGGGCTGGCTATGGCTACACCTTC. As protein: CAISRQGAGYGYTF. The chain couples TRBV19 to TRBJ1-2; 8 positions agree with TRBD1. The V segment lost 10 bases and the J segment 4 bases; nucleotides outside the gene matches: 11. This CDR3 is 14 amino acids long. Germline CDR1 LNHDA, CDR2 SQIVND (reference sequence).

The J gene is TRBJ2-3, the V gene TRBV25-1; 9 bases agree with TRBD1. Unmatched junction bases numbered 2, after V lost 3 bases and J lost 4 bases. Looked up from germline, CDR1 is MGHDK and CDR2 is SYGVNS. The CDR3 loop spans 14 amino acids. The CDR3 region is CASSDRQGADTQYF. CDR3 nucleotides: TGTGCCAGCAGTGACAGACAGGGGGCAGATACGCAGTATTTT.

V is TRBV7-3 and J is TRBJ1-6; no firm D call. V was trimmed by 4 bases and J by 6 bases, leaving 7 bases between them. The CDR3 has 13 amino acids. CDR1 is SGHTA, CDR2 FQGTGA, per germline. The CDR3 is CASSSQANSPLHF. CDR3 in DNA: TGTGCCAGCAGCTCACAAGCTAATTCACCCCTCCACTTT.

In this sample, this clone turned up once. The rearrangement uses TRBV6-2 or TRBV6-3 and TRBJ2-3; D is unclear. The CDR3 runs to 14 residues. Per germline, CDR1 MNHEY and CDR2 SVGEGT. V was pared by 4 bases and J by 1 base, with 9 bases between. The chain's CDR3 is CASSSRSGTDTQYF. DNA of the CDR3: TGTGCCAGCAGTTCACGCTCCGGCACAGATACGCAGTATTTT.